These 30 T cell receptor beta chains share one sample of origin, sequenced in a study of spatial heterogeneity in lung cancer. MiXCR, applied by TCRdb to the 5' RACE reads, yields one record per CDR3 protein. The profile shows about 82,000 distinct CDR3 sequences, roughly 13% of them singletons. The time point is: sample taken at primary tumor resection. Sequencing covered unsorted whole RNA taken from tumor, nontumor lung or frozen PBMC. The sample was PBMCs, taken at surgery. The receptors stem from a male donor with early-stage non-small cell lung cancer.

V and J are TRBV27 and TRBJ1-5; D unresolved. CDR1 is MNHEY and CDR2 is SMNVEV in the germline V gene (reference sequence). Trimming shortened V by 3 bases and J by 1 base, and 7 bases separated the two germline ends. This CDR3 region has 14 residues. CDR3 amino acids: CASSFMGSNQPQHF. DNA for the CDR3: TGTGCCAGCAGTTTCATGGGAAGCAATCAGCCCCAGCATTTT.

Comment on this clonotype: Being one base from a much bigger clone, this may be a read error. The CDR3 spells CSVGPGQTGELFF. The CDR3 DNA is TGCAGCGTTGGCCCGGGTCAGACCGGGGAGCTGTTTTTT. The chain links TRBV29-1 to TRBJ2-2; no reliable D call. The V end was cut by 4 bases, the J end by 5 bases, with 11 bases between. The germline V gene encodes CDR1 SQVTM and CDR2 ANQGSEA. The CDR3 has 13 residues.

This clonotype was counted ten times or more. The genes are TRBV5-1 and TRBJ2-7; 14 bases align to TRBD2. The CDR3 sequence is 17 residues long. The V segment lost 3 bases and the J segment 0 bases; nucleotides outside the gene matches: 5. Germline V gives CDR1 SGHRS, CDR2 YFSETQ. The CDR3 DNA sequence: TGCGCCAGCAGCTGGACTAGCGGGAGGACATACTCCTACGAGCAGTACTTC. It yields the protein CASSWTSGRTYSYEQYF.

V gene TRBV7-2 combines with J gene TRBJ1-4; D gene uncertain. In germline, CDR1 is SGHTA, CDR2 FQGNSA. The CDR3 consists of 14 residues. V was pared by 5 bases and J by 4 bases, with 11 bases between. CDR3 sequence: CASSNAGINEKLFF. CDR3 sequence (DNA): TGTGCCAGCAGCAATGCCGGGATTAATGAAAAACTGTTTTTT.

The CDR3 sequence is CASSLRRPPYEQYF. CDR3 sequence (DNA): TGTGCCAGCAGCTTAAGGCGGCCCCCCTACGAGCAGTACTTC. The V gene is TRBV7-2, the J gene TRBJ2-7; D is uncertain. Germline V CDR1 and CDR2: SGHTA, FQGNSA. V lost 2 bases to trimming and J lost 2 bases, with 10 bases between them. This CDR3 is built from 14 residues.

This clonotype was counted a few times. This chain joins TRBV20-1 and TRBJ2-7; 7 nucleotides agree with TRBD1. This CDR3 contains 15 residues. Germline loops: CDR1 DFQATT, CDR2 SNEGSKA (reference sequence). V trimming: 6 bases; J trimming: 3 bases; junction bases outside the gene matches: 14. CDR3 in DNA: TGCAGTGCCCTTACCCTCAGGGGGTCTCGCTACGAGCAGTACTTC. Translating gives CSALTLRGSRYEQYF.

The DNA for the CDR3 is TGCGCCAGCAGCTTGGAAGAAACTGGGGCCAACGTCCTGACTTTC. Its protein is CASSLEETGANVLTF. The V and J genes are TRBV5-1 and TRBJ2-6, with unresolved D. The CDR3 length is 15 residues. The V gene lost 0 bases and the J gene lost 2 bases, with 6 bases spanning the gap. The germline V gene encodes CDR1 SGHRS and CDR2 YFSETQ.

V and J are TRBV7-4 and TRBJ1-5, with D perhaps TRBD1 (5 bases). Germline V CDR1 and CDR2: SGHVT, SQSDAQ. The ends were cut back, 0 bases at V and 3 bases at J, with 12 bases in the middle. The CDR3 length is 16 residues. The CDR3 is CASSLAYGRVNQPQHF. DNA of the CDR3: TGTGCCAGCAGCTTAGCGTACGGCAGGGTCAATCAGCCCCAGCATTTT.

The chain combines TRBV6-2 or TRBV6-3 with TRBJ1-2; D remains ambiguous. Germline CDR1 MNHEY, CDR2 SVGEGT. The V and J ends lost 2 bases and 4 bases respectively, with 14 bases between them. This CDR3 is 15 amino acids long. The CDR3 DNA is TGTGCCAGCAGTTACGATATCCGGGCCGGCTATGGCTACACCTTC. Protein product: CASSYDIRAGYGYTF.

This clonotype has only a few counts. V gene TRBV29-1 combines with J gene TRBJ1-1, with D perhaps matching TRBD1 (6 bases). Trimming pared 6 bases from V and 1 base from J, leaving 12 bases between. The CDR3 sequence is 13 residues long. Germline V gene lookup returns CDR1 SQVTM and CDR2 ANQGSEA. The CDR3 spells CSVDRDTNTEAFF. In nucleotides, the CDR3 is TGCAGCGTCGACCGGGACACGAACACTGAAGCTTTCTTT.

The chain is built from TRBV29-1 and TRBJ2-1; D is unclear. Germline loops: CDR1 SQVTM, CDR2 ANQGSEA. CDR3 length: 10 amino acids. The ends were cut back, 3 bases at V and 6 bases at J, with 3 bases in the middle. The CDR3 sequence: CSVDVNEQFF. CDR3 nucleotide sequence: TGCAGCGTTGATGTCAATGAGCAGTTCTTC.

The chain links TRBV6-2 or TRBV6-3 to TRBJ1-1; D call uncertain. The CDR3 is 14 residues long. Germline V gene lookup returns CDR1 MNHEY and CDR2 SVGEGT. With 7 bases removed from V and 3 bases from J, the gap between germline ends came to 15 bases. CDR3 sequence: CASTSSVWDTEAFF. The DNA for the CDR3 is TGTGCCAGCACCTCCTCAGTTTGGGACACTGAAGCTTTCTTT.

The chain has TRBV5-6 and TRBJ1-5; D is unclear. Germline CDR1 and CDR2: SGHDT and YYEEEE. The CDR3 loop spans 14 amino acids. V was clipped by 0 bases and J by 4 bases, with 8 bases between them. The CDR3 DNA follows: TGTGCCAGCAGCTTGGGGCAAGCAAATCAGCCCCAGCATTTT. Translation gives CASSLGQANQPQHF.

CDR3 in DNA: TGCAGCGTTGGGCAGGCTAGGTCTGGGGCCAACGTCCTGACTTTC. This encodes CSVGQARSGANVLTF. The genes are TRBV29-1 and TRBJ2-6; D not resolved. This CDR3 spans 15 amino acids. Trimming left V 4 bases short and J 1 base short, with 11 bases between. Germline V gene lookup returns CDR1 SQVTM and CDR2 ANQGSEA.

V usage is TRBV7-3 and J usage is TRBJ2-1, with D possibly being TRBD1 (6 bases). CDR1 and CDR2 from the germline V gene are SGHTA and FQGTGA. This CDR3 region has 15 residues. V was shortened by 2 bases and J by 4 bases, with 12 bases between the two germline ends. CDR3 DNA sequence: TGTGCCAGCAGCTTAGTACTAGGGGGATACAATGAGCAGTTCTTC. Translated, it gives CASSLVLGGYNEQFF. Using reference TRBV7-3 and TRBJ2-1 for the parts outside the CDR3, the full variable domain is GAGVSQTPSNKVTEKGKYVELRCDPISGHTALYWYRQSLGQGPEFLIYFQGTGAADDSGLPNDRFFAVRPEGSVSTLKIQRTERGDSAVYLCASSLVLGGYNEQFFGPGTRLTVL.

The CDR3: CAISDQGGTSGTYNEQFF. CDR3 nucleotide sequence: TGTGCCATCAGTGACCAGGGAGGGACTAGCGGCACCTACAATGAGCAGTTCTTC. The V and J genes are TRBV10-3 and TRBJ2-1; TRBD2 matches at 11 bases. CDR1 is ENHRY and CDR2 is SYGVKD in the germline V gene. J lost 2 bases, V lost 3 bases, and 9 bases had no gene match. The CDR3 has 18 amino acids.

In this sample, this clonotype turned up many times. The CDR3 DNA sequence: TGCAGTGCTAGAGAGATACAGGGGGTAGGGGCTTTCTTT. It translates to CSAREIQGVGAFF. The J gene is TRBJ1-1, the V gene TRBV20-1, with 8 bases matching TRBD1. CDR3 length: 13 amino acids. The germline V gene has CDR1 DFQATT and CDR2 SNEGSKA (reference sequence). Trimming cost V 0 bases and J 11 bases; bases outside gene matches: 8.

This chain links TRBV20-1 with TRBJ1-5; D not certain. The CDR3 runs to 15 residues. Trimming cost V 3 bases and J 0 bases, with 12 bases left between them. The V gene's germline CDR1 is DFQATT and CDR2 SNEGSKA (reference sequence). This CDR3 is CSASYQLHSNQPQHF. In DNA form, the CDR3 reads TGCAGTGCTAGTTACCAGCTACATAGCAATCAGCCCCAGCATTTT.

CDR3 in DNA: TGTGCCAGCAGCCCCCGTCGAGCTAACTATGGCTACACCTTC. It translates to CASSPRRANYGYTF. The V gene is TRBV6-2 or TRBV6-3, the J gene TRBJ1-2; D gene ambiguous. The V end lost 6 bases, the J end lost 0 bases, and 11 bases lay between the germline ends. The CDR3 loop spans 14 amino acids. Germline CDR1 MNHEY, CDR2 SVGEGT.

DNA for the CDR3: TGTGCCAGCAGGCCCGGGACTAGCGGGAGGGCTCTCGGGGAGCTGTTTTTT. Residues: CASRPGTSGRALGELFF. This sequence joins TRBV2 and TRBJ2-2; 16 positions agree with TRBD2. CDR1 is SNHLY, CDR2 FYNNEI, per germline. Trimming at V came to 6 bases and at J to 7 bases, leaving 8 bases not matched to a gene. CDR3 length: 17 residues.

This clonotype has only a few counts. This chain links TRBV12-3 or TRBV12-4 with TRBJ2-1; TRBD2 matches 11 bases. Trimming removed 7 bases from V and 4 bases from J; junction bases left unmatched: 6. The CDR3 runs 15 residues. In DNA form, the CDR3 reads TGTGCCAGCACCTATGGGACTAGCGGATACAATGAGCAGTTCTTC. Translated, it gives CASTYGTSGYNEQFF.

The sample holds a few counts of this clonotype. V is TRBV6-6 and J is TRBJ1-1, with D maybe TRBD1 (5 bases). V was pared by 10 bases and J by 0 bases, with 12 bases between. CDR1 and CDR2 (germline): MNHNY, SVGAGI (reference sequence). The CDR3 extends over 13 amino acids. This chain's CDR3 is CATRTTLNTEAFF. The DNA for the CDR3 is TGTGCCACCAGGACAACTTTGAACACTGAAGCTTTCTTT.

This clonotype has just a few counts. The rearrangement links TRBV5-4 to TRBJ1-1; D unclear. Germline CDR1 is SGHNT and CDR2 is YYREEE (reference sequence). The CDR3 is made up of 13 amino acids. The V gene lost 3 bases and the J gene lost 0 bases, with 6 bases spanning the gap. CDR3 sequence reads: CASSWTLNTEAFF. The CDR3 DNA sequence: TGTGCCAGCAGCTGGACCTTGAACACTGAAGCTTTCTTT.

This clonotype has only a few counts. The V gene is TRBV20-1, the J gene TRBJ2-3, with D possibly being TRBD2 (5 bases). This CDR3 has 15 residues. Germline V lookup: CDR1 DFQATT, CDR2 SNEGSKA (reference sequence). Trimming pared 0 bases from V and 4 bases from J, leaving 14 bases between. The CDR3 bases are TGCAGTGCTAGAGATTGGAGGACTCTCCCAGATACGCAGTATTTT. Translating gives CSARDWRTLPDTQYF.

This clonotype was recorded a few times. V is TRBV2 and J is TRBJ2-7, with D hard to call. Per germline, CDR1 SNHLY and CDR2 FYNNEI. V was trimmed by 5 bases and J by 3 bases, leaving 8 bases between them. The length of the CDR3 is 12 residues. The CDR3 DNA sequence: TGTGCCAGCAGTCGTGACGGCTACGAGCAGTACTTC. Translated: CASSRDGYEQYF.

This clonotype was picked up a small number of times. V gene TRBV29-1 combines with J gene TRBJ2-1, with 9 bases lining up with TRBD1. The germline gives CDR1 SQVTM, CDR2 ANQGSEA. This CDR3 region has 15 residues. Trimming removed 0 bases from V and 6 bases from J; junction bases left unmatched: 6. CDR3 in amino acids: CSVEDWETGGNEQFF. CDR3 in DNA: TGCAGCGTTGAAGATTGGGAGACAGGGGGCAATGAGCAGTTCTTC.

This clonotype is medium-sized. The chain uses TRBV29-1 and TRBJ2-1; TRBD2 agrees at 11 bases. The V and J ends lost 6 bases and 0 bases, in that order; junction bases with no gene match: 7. Germline CDR1 SQVTM, CDR2 ANQGSEA. This CDR3 is built from 16 residues. The CDR3 is CSVRGTSGHSYNEQFF. CDR3 nucleotides: TGCAGCGTACGTGGGACTAGCGGACACTCCTACAATGAGCAGTTCTTC.

In its sample, this clonotype was seen many times. The chain recombines TRBV10-3 with TRBJ1-1; no clear D. Trimming shortened V by 1 base and J by 12 bases, and 15 bases separated the two germline ends. The CDR3 has 13 residues. The germline CDR1 and CDR2 sequences are ENHRY and SYGVKD. The CDR3 bases are TGTGCCATCAGTGAGTTGTCTGAGAGGGAACCTTTCTTT. It translates to CAISELSEREPFF.

V gene TRBV24-1 combines with J gene TRBJ2-2; D perhaps matches TRBD2 (7 bases). Germline assignment: CDR1 KGHDR and CDR2 SFDVKD. CDR3 length: 16 amino acids. Trimming pared 9 bases from V and 0 bases from J, leaving 16 bases between. The CDR3: CATRPGGGANTGELFF. Written as DNA, the CDR3 is TGTGCCACCCGCCCGGGGGGCGGAGCGAACACCGGGGAGCTGTTTTTT.

The genes are TRBV13 and TRBJ2-5; 9 bases map to TRBD2. The CDR3 loop spans 18 amino acids. CDR1 PRHDT and CDR2 FYEKMQ come from the germline V gene (reference sequence). With V trimmed by 5 bases and J by 0 bases, 13 bases remained unmatched. CDR3 loop: CASSLSGREGSYQETQYF. The CDR3 nucleotides are TGTGCCAGCAGCCTATCAGGGCGGGAGGGATCGTACCAAGAGACCCAGTACTTC.